The source of this TCR beta chain is a study of blood T cell repertoires in COVID-19 (dated by TCRdb to the early 2020s). Some background on the complete study: Samples from collaborators originated in the United States, Italy and Spain and spanned both the acute and convalescent phases of COVID-19. Sample metadata almost always included a de-identified subject ID, COVID-19 status, age in years and sex. Subjects who had been exposed to COVID-19, were actively infected with it, or had recovered from it provided the deeply sampled blood TCRbeta repertoires that made up the dataset. The prospective study material was composed of cDNA or gDNA derived from T cells, B-cell-depleted T cells, or PBMCs. Where HLA class I and class II types were available, the types were taken from metadata supplied by the sample provider, not from assay-based typing. The repertoires were made available in a free public database intended to serve as a resource for research on the immune response to SARS-CoV-2. The samples were drawn from the first 160 participants of the ongoing ImmuneRACE study and from 1,254 subjects provided by 6 global collaborators.

About this clone: Its antigen has not been determined. Base quality data are lacking; no much larger clone is found one base away.

Summary of the overall study and its limitations: Clinical and demographic metadata were provided uncurated, with the amount varying by source and participant.

In Seattle, one collaborating source enrolled patients while the infection was active and tracked those patients longitudinally over the course of disease. Whole blood was collected in K2EDTA tubes by collaborating institutions according to the institutions' own protocols. For TCRbeta analysis, collaborators shipped samples in one of three forms: frozen whole blood, isolated PBMCs, or DNA extracted from either of those sample types. TCRbeta CDR3 regions were amplified from genomic DNA using the immunoSEQ Assay, a bias-controlled multiplex PCR. As for the authors' bioinformatics: The number of nucleated cells in each sample was estimated from the amplification of reference gene primers within the assay. Sequence reads were collapsed and filtered to measure the absolute abundance of every unique TCRbeta CDR3 rearrangement. For each sample, productive Simpson clonality was calculated by taking the square root of Simpson's diversity index across productive rearrangements. TCRdb carries this immuneACCESS record with in-frame sequences only. Its versions omit some clonotypes, under half of them owing to an unresolved V gene in the studies checked, with the rest unexplained. That table supplies the V and J calls and clone size; D and trimming were determined from the DNA. Within this sample are 200,000 or so clones, with more than 85% of them counted one time only. The ten largest account for 0.75% to 1% of the sample.

Trimming takes 5 bases off V and 9 bases off J; junction bases not matched to a gene: 16. Sequences SEHNR (CDR1) and FQNEAQ (CDR2) are obtained from the germline V gene (reference sequence). Including cysteine and phenylalanine, the CDR3 has 18 amino acids. Only the CDR3 region is kept as DNA, spanning 54 bases read in frame from base 1. The sample was peripheral blood. The rearranged segments are TRBV7-9 and TRBJ2-1; 13 central bases correspond to TRBD2. The sequence was obtained from a man in his fifties or sixties with COVID-19, enrolled during active disease. The nucleotide sequence reads TGTGCCAGCAGCAAGGGACTAGCGGGAAACATTCAGGACGGTGAGCAGTTCTTC. Its protein product is CASSKGLAGNIQDGEQFF.